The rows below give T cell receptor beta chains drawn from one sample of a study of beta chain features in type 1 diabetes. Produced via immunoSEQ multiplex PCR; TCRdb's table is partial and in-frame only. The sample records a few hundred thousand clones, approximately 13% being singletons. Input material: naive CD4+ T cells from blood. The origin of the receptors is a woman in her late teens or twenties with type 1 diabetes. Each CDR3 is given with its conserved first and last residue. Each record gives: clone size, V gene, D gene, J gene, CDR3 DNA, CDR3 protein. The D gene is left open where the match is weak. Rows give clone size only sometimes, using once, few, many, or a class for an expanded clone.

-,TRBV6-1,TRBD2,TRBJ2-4,TGTGCCAGCAGTGGGGGGGGATTAGCCAAAAACATTCAGTACTTC,CASSGGGLAKNIQYF
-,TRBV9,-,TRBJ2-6,TGTGCCAGCAGCGTAGGCGGGGGCCGCTCTGGGGCCAACGTCCTGACTTTC,CASSVGGGRSGANVLTF
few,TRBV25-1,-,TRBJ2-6,TGTGCCAGCAGCGGACACTCGAATGGGGCCAACGTCCTGACTTTC,CASSGHSNGANVLTF
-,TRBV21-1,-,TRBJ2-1,TGTGCCAGCAGCAAAAAATGGAAGAAGGAGGGGTCGTCCTACAATGAGCAGTTCTTC,CASSKKWKKEGSSYNEQFF
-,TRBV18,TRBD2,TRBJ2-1,TGTGCCAGCTCACTTGGACTAGCGGATCCCAATGAGCAGTTCTTC,CASSLGLADPNEQFF
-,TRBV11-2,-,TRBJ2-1,TGTGCCAGCAGCTTAGGGTCCGGTAGCTACAATGAGCAGTTCTTC,CASSLGSGSYNEQFF
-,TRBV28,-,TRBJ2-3,TGTGCCAGCAGTTCCCCCGGGGTAGATACGCAGTATTTT,CASSSPGVDTQYF
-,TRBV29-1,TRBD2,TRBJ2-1,TGCAGCGTCCTGGGACTAGCGGAACAACCCGGTCGTGAGCAGTTCTTC,CSVLGLAEQPGREQFF
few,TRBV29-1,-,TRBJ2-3,TGCAGCGTTGCGGGTGGCGGGACGACAGATACGCAGTATTTT,CSVAGGGTTDTQYF
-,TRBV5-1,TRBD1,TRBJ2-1,TGCGCCAGCAGCCTCATGACAGGGGGTACCCATGAGCAGTTCTTC,CASSLMTGGTHEQFF
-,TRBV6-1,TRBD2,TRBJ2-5,TGTGCCAGCAGCAGAAACGGGGGGGGACAAGAGACCCAGTACTTC,CASSRNGGGQETQYF
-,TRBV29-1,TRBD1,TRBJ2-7,TGCAGCGTCCAGGGGGCGTCTTACGAGCAGTACTTC,CSVQGASYEQYF
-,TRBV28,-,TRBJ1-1,TGTGCCAGCAGTTCTCCTTACCCAGGTGAAGCTTTCTTT,CASSSPYPGEAFF
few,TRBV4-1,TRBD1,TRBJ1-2,TGCGCCAGCAGCCAACCCGAGACAGGGAACGTCGGCTTC,CASSQPETGNVGF
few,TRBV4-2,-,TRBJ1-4,TGTGCCAGCAGCCGAAGATTGGGCGGGAATGAAAAACTGTTTTTT,CASSRRLGGNEKLFF
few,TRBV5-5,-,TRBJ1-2,TGTGCCAGCAGCTTGATTACACAGGCCTATGGCTACACCTTC,CASSLITQAYGYTF
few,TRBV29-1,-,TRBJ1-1,TGCAGCGGAGCGGCAGTTCTGGGGACTGAAGCTTTCTTT,CSGAAVLGTEAFF
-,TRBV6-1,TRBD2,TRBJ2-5,TGTGCCAGCAGTGAATCGACTAGCGGGAGTTGGGGGCAAGAGACCCAGTACTTC,CASSESTSGSWGQETQYF
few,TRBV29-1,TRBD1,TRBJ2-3,TGCAGCTTCCAGGGGGCCTACACAGATACGCAGTATTTT,CSFQGAYTDTQYF
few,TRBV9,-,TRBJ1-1,TGTGCCAGCAGCGTAGAGTCGGGGGGCTGGAACACTGAAGCTTTCTTT,CASSVESGGWNTEAFF
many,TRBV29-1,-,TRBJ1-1,TGCAGCGTTGAGGGCAGGCTGAACACTGAAGCTTTCTTT,CSVEGRLNTEAFF
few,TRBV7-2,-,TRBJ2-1,TGTGCCAGCACCCTACCCCCAGGGCCCCCCTACAATGAGCAGTTCTTC,CASTLPPGPPYNEQFF
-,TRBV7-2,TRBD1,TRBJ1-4,TGTGCCAGCAGCTCGACAGGGGTTAATGAAAAACTGTTTTTT,CASSSTGVNEKLFF
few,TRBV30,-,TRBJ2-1,TGTGCCTGGAGTGTAGGGGGATCCAACAATGAGCAGTTCTTC,CAWSVGGSNNEQFF
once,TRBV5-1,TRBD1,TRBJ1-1,TGCGCCAGCAGCTTAACCACAGGGGACACTGAAGCTTTCTTT,CASSLTTGDTEAFF
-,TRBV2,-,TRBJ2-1,TGTGCCAGCAGAGGTATTCGTTCACAGGACAATGAGCAGTTCTTC,CASRGIRSQDNEQFF
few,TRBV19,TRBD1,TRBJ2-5,TGTGCCAGTAGTATTGGCCGGGACAGGCAAGAGACCCAGTACTTC,CASSIGRDRQETQYF
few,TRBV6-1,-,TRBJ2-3,TGTGCCAGCAGTGTTCCCCCGGGACTGGGAAAAGAGAGCACAGATACGCAGTATTTT,CASSVPPGLGKESTDTQYF
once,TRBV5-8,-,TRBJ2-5,TGTGCCAGCAGCCAAGGACTAAAAGAGACCCAGTACTTC,CASSQGLKETQYF
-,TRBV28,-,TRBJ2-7,TGTGCCAGCAGTTCCCCCGGGTCCTCCTACGAGCAGTACTTC,CASSSPGSSYEQYF
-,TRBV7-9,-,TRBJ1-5,TGTGCCAGCAGCCTAGGACAGCAGTATCAGCCCCAGCATTTT,CASSLGQQYQPQHF
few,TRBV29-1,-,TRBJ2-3,TGCAGCGTTGACCCGGGACTGCACACAGATACGCAGTATTTT,CSVDPGLHTDTQYF
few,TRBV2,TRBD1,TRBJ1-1,TGTGCCAGCAGCGTGGACAGGGGCGACACTGAAGCTTTCTTT,CASSVDRGDTEAFF
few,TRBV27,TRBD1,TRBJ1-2,TGTGCCAGCAGGGTCCCCGGACAGGGGGCGAATGGCTACACCTTC,CASRVPGQGANGYTF
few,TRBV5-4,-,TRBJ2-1,TGTGCCAGCAGCCCGGGTCCACAAGGCTACAATGAGCAGTTCTTC,CASSPGPQGYNEQFF
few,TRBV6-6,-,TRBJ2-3,TGTGCCAGCAGTTATTTCTCGCGGGGAAGGACAGATACGCAGTATTTT,CASSYFSRGRTDTQYF
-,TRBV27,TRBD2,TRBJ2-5,TGTGCCAGCAGTTGGGGGGGTACCCAAGAGACCCAGTACTTC,CASSWGGTQETQYF
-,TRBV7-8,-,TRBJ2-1,TGTGCCAGCAGCTACAATCAAGGGGGCTCCTACAATGAGCAGTTCTTC,CASSYNQGGSYNEQFF
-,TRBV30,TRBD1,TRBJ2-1,TGTGCCTGGAGTCCCCCAGGTGGGACAGGGGAGCAGTTCTTC,CAWSPPGGTGEQFF
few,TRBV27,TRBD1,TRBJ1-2,TGTGCCAGCAGTCGAACAGGGGTCTATGGCTACACCTTC,CASSRTGVYGYTF
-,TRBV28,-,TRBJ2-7,TGTGCCAGCAGTGCGACAGGTGCCTACGAGCAGTACTTC,CASSATGAYEQYF
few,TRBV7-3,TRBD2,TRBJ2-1,TGTGCCAGCAGCTTAATGCTAGCGGGAGGGGGAGAGCAGTTCTTC,CASSLMLAGGGEQFF